A selection of T cell receptor beta chains follows, all from one sample in a study of radiotherapy plus CTLA-4 blockade in lung cancer. Sequencing was performed with immunoSEQ multiplex PCR; in TCRdb, only in-frame clones are kept and a portion is missing. Of tens of thousands of clones in the sample, around three quarters were seen once. Sequenced here: peripheral blood, sampled from a patient treated with radiotherapy plus ipilimumab. The source of these receptors is a human donor with non-small cell lung cancer that progressed on radiotherapy plus ipilimumab. CDR3s include the opening cysteine and the closing phenylalanine or tryptophan. D genes are given only for firm matches. Some rows mark clone size as missing; the rest say once, few, many or name a class of expanded clone.

size: few; V: TRBV15; D: .; J: TRBJ2-7; DNA: TGTGCCACCGGGGATGGGAGGCGGAGCTCCTACGAGCAGTACTTC; CDR3: CATGDGRRSSYEQYF
size: .; V: TRBV7-3; D: .; J: TRBJ2-3; DNA: TGTGCCAGCAGCTCCGGACAGACCACAGATACGCAGTATTTT; CDR3: CASSSGQTTDTQYF
size: .; V: TRBV19; D: TRBD1; J: TRBJ2-1; DNA: TGTGCCAGTAGTACGGGACAGGGGTGGAGGGAGCAGTTCTTC; CDR3: CASSTGQGWREQFF
size: .; V: TRBV6-6; D: .; J: TRBJ1-5; DNA: TGTGCCAGCAGTTACTCGAAGACGGTCAATCAGCCCCAGCATTTT; CDR3: CASSYSKTVNQPQHF
size: .; V: TRBV13; D: TRBD1; J: TRBJ1-6; DNA: TGTGCCAGCAGCGTCCTAGGGGACAGCTCACCCCTCCACTTT; CDR3: CASSVLGDSSPLHF
size: few; V: TRBV7-9; D: TRBD1; J: TRBJ1-1; DNA: TGTGCCAGCAGCTTTACAGGGGAAGCTGAAGCTTTCTTT; CDR3: CASSFTGEAEAFF
size: .; V: TRBV6-5; D: .; J: TRBJ2-3; DNA: TGTGCCAGCACGGGACGGCACACAGATACGCAGTATTTT; CDR3: CASTGRHTDTQYF
size: .; V: TRBV4-2; D: TRBD2; J: TRBJ2-1; DNA: TGTGCCAGCAGCCAAGTCCGGGCGGGGGGGGACAATGAGCAGTTCTTC; CDR3: CASSQVRAGGDNEQFF
size: .; V: TRBV19; D: TRBD1; J: TRBJ1-2; DNA: TGTGCCAGTAGTACAATAAGATCGGACAGGGCGGCTGGCTACACCTTC; CDR3: CASSTIRSDRAAGYTF
size: .; V: TRBV30; D: .; J: TRBJ2-7; DNA: TGTGCCTGGAGTGACGCCCCCTACGAGCAGTACTTC; CDR3: CAWSDAPYEQYF
size: .; V: TRBV5-1; D: TRBD1; J: TRBJ1-2; DNA: TGCGCCAGCAGTCTGGACAGGGTCCTTTATGGCTACACCTTC; CDR3: CASSLDRVLYGYTF
size: .; V: TRBV14; D: .; J: TRBJ1-3; DNA: TGTGCCAGCAGTCCCAGTCTCCGGGGAAACACCATATATTTT; CDR3: CASSPSLRGNTIYF